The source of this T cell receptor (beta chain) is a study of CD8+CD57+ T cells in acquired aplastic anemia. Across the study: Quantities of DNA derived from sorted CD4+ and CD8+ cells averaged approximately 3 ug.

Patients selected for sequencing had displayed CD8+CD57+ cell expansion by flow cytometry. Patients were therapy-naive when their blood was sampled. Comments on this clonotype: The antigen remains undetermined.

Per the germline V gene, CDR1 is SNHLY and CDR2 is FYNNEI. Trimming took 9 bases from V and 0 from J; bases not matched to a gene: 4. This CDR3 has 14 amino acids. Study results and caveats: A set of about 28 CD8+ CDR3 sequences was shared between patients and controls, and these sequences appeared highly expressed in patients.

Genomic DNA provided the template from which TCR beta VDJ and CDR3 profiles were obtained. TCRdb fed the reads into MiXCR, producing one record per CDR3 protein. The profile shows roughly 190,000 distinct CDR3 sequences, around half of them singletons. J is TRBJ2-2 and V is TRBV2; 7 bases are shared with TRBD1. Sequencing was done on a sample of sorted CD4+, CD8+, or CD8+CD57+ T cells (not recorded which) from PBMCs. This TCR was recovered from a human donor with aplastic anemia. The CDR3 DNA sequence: TGTGCCAGGGGACAGCTCGCGAACACCGGGGAGCTGTTTTTT. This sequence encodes CARGQLANTGELFF.